A selection of T cell receptor beta chains follows, all from one sample in a study of response to subunit inactivated influenza vaccine. TCRdb used MiXCR to reprocess the RT-PCR reads, holding one entry per CDR3 protein. The sample holds 650,000 to 850,000 distinct CDR3 sequences, more than 11% seen once. The sample here was PBMCs from blood, taken 14 to 15 days before vaccination. These receptors originate from a man in his forties or fifties who received an inactivated influenza vaccine. The CDR3 runs from the conserved cysteine through the conserved F or W. The D gene is left open where the match is weak. Some rows have no size entry. The others give once, few or many, or a class for an expanded clone.

size	D	V	J	CDR3	DNA
.	TRBD1	TRBV4-1	TRBJ2-7	CASSQVTGGSYEQYF	TGCGCCAGCAGCCAAGTGACAGGGGGGTCCTACGAGCAGTACTTC
.	.	TRBV27	TRBJ1-5	CASSFLRGQPQHF	TGTGCCAGCAGTTTCCTCAGAGGACAGCCCCAGCATTTT
.	.	TRBV7-2	TRBJ1-3	CASSLARLTGKGTIYF	TGTGCCAGCAGCTTAGCGAGGCTCACGGGGAAAGGCACCATATATTTT
many	.	TRBV7-9	TRBJ2-3	CASSPLVDTQYF	TGTGCCAGCAGCCCCCTTGTGGATACGCAGTATTTT
few	.	TRBV7-2	TRBJ2-1	CASSFSVDNEQFF	TGTGCCAGCAGCTTTTCTGTGGACAATGAGCAGTTCTTC
few	TRBD2	TRBV9	TRBJ2-3	CASSALAGGSVDTQYF	TGTGCCAGCAGCGCACTAGCGGGGGGGTCTGTAGATACGCAGTATTTT
.	.	TRBV19	TRBJ2-6	CASSIQVILSGANVLTF	TGTGCCAGTAGTATTCAGGTCATACTCTCTGGGGCCAACGTCCTGACTTTC
few	TRBD2	TRBV7-2	TRBJ2-7	CATNQGTRSEQYF	TGTGCCACCAACCAGGGGACTAGGAGCGAGCAGTACTTC
.	.	TRBV4-2	TRBJ1-1	CASSRPLAEAFF	TGTGCCAGCAGCCGTCCCCTAGCTGAAGCTTTCTTT
few	.	TRBV28	TRBJ2-1	CASSPPRPYNEQFF	TGTGCCAGCAGTCCCCCGCGCCCTTACAATGAGCAGTTCTTC
.	.	TRBV9	TRBJ2-7	CASTPGTTNYEQYF	TGTGCCAGCACTCCCGGGACAACAAATTACGAGCAGTACTTC
many	TRBD2	TRBV12-3/TRBV12-4	TRBJ2-3	CASSRRTSGSSTDTQYF	TGTGCCAGCAGCAGGAGGACTAGCGGGAGTAGCACAGATACGCAGTATTTT
.	.	TRBV10-3	TRBJ1-3	CATEVNSGNTIYF	TGTGCCACCGAAGTTAACTCTGGAAACACCATATATTTT
many	TRBD2	TRBV7-8	TRBJ2-2	CASSLIGGGTGELFF	TGTGCCAGCAGCTTAATCGGCGGGGGCACCGGGGAGCTGTTTTTT
.	.	TRBV20-1	TRBJ2-7	CSARDLMGRYTYEQYF	TGCAGTGCTAGAGATCTTATGGGGAGGTACACCTACGAGCAGTACTTC
few	TRBD1	TRBV7-9	TRBJ2-1	CASSPRGQSYNEQFF	TGTGCCAGCAGCCCCAGGGGACAGTCTTACAATGAGCAGTTCTTC
many	TRBD2	TRBV20-1	TRBJ2-7	CSANSGGFSYEQYF	TGCAGTGCCAATAGCGGGGGATTCTCCTACGAGCAGTACTTC
few	TRBD1	TRBV12-3/TRBV12-4	TRBJ1-2	CASSLMGTGVYGYTF	TGTGCCAGCAGTTTAATGGGTACAGGGGTCTATGGCTACACCTTC
few	.	TRBV6-2/TRBV6-3	TRBJ2-2	CASVRVHTGELFF	TGTGCCAGCGTCAGGGTTCACACCGGGGAGCTGTTTTTT
many	.	TRBV6-2/TRBV6-3	TRBJ1-5	CASSSNSDAWGNQPQHF	TGTGCCAGCAGTTCCAACTCTGACGCGTGGGGCAATCAGCCCCAGCATTTT
.	TRBD1	TRBV20-1	TRBJ1-4	CSALPGQGPSNEKLFF	TGCAGTGCTCTCCCGGGACAGGGGCCCTCTAATGAAAAACTGTTTTTT
.	TRBD1	TRBV30	TRBJ2-7	CAWSVTPGQGWTYEQYF	TGTGCCTGGAGTGTGACACCGGGACAGGGGTGGACCTACGAGCAGTACTTC
.	.	TRBV6-1	TRBJ2-2	CASSPRLGQNTGELFF	TGTGCCAGCAGCCCCCGGCTGGGCCAGAACACCGGGGAGCTGTTTTTT
.	TRBD1	TRBV20-1	TRBJ1-6	CSAPGQGHSPLHF	TGCAGTGCCCCGGGACAGGGTCATTCACCCCTCCACTTT
.	TRBD2	TRBV20-1	TRBJ2-1	CSARISPFSLAGIYNEQFF	TGCAGTGCTAGGATATCCCCATTTTCATTAGCGGGAATCTACAATGAGCAGTTCTTC
.	.	TRBV20-1	TRBJ2-7	CSARDNTDNFYEQYF	TGCAGTGCTAGAGATAACACGGATAACTTCTACGAGCAGTACTTC
few	TRBD2	TRBV10-3	TRBJ2-2	CAISEVLAGGPANTGELFF	TGTGCCATCAGTGAAGTCCTAGCGGGAGGGCCTGCGAACACCGGGGAGCTGTTTTTT
few	.	TRBV6-2/TRBV6-3	TRBJ2-1	CASSPWDEQFF	TGTGCCAGCAGTCCCTGGGATGAGCAGTTCTTC
many	.	TRBV5-1	TRBJ2-5	CASRRSFQETQYF	TGCGCCAGCAGGCGTAGCTTCCAAGAGACCCAGTACTTC
few	TRBD2	TRBV20-1	TRBJ2-4	CSARDTPYSGSGIGNIQYF	TGCAGTGCTAGAGATACCCCCTATAGCGGGAGTGGTATCGGAAACATTCAGTACTTC
once	.	TRBV5-4	TRBJ2-3	CASSLDRDLPDTQYF	TGTGCCAGCAGCTTGGATCGGGATTTGCCAGATACGCAGTATTTT
many	TRBD1	TRBV12-3/TRBV12-4	TRBJ2-7	CASSGTGGYEQYF	TGTGCCAGCAGCGGGACAGGGGGCTACGAGCAGTACTTC
few	.	TRBV15	TRBJ2-6	CATSRDLVAGANVLTF	TGTGCCACCAGCAGAGATCTGGTGGCTGGGGCCAACGTCCTGACTTTC